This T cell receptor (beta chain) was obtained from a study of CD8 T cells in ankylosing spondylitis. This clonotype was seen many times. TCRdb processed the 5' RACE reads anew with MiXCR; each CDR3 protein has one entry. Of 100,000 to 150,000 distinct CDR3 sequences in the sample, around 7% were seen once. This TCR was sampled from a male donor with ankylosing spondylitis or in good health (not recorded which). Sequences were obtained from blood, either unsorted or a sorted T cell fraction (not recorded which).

The CDR3 DNA is TGTGCCAGCAGCCACAGTAGGGGGCGGGGGATCGACACCGGGGAGCTGTTTTTT. This codes for CASSHSRGRGIDTGELFF. This chain uses TRBV9 with TRBJ2-2; perhaps D is TRBD1 or TRBD2 (7 bases each). V was clipped by 4 bases and J by 3 bases, with 22 bases between them. Germline V gene data show CDR1 as SGDLS and CDR2 as YYNGEE. The CDR3 covers 18 residues.